Listed below are T cell receptor beta chains from one sample, sequenced in a study of cytomegalovirus exposure and HLA in healthy donors. The assay was immunoSEQ multiplex PCR, and TCRdb's table has in-frame clones only and misses some. The sample carries 60,000 to 90,000 clones, approximately 70% recorded once. Input material: PBMCs. These receptors came from a woman in her forties or fifties in good health and CMV-seropositive. Each CDR3 is given without its conserved first and last residue.

j_gene: TRBJ2-3
len: 16
v_gene: TRBV9
CDR3aa: ASSVPRLAGGSTDTQY

j_gene: TRBJ2-7
len: 13
v_gene: TRBV7-2
CDR3aa: ASSPLQLETVEQY

j_gene: TRBJ2-5
len: 14
v_gene: TRBV19
CDR3aa: ASSPKGGQGVETQY

j_gene: TRBJ2-1
len: 12
v_gene: TRBV21-1
CDR3aa: ASSILALNNEQF

j_gene: TRBJ2-7
len: 15
v_gene: TRBV7-2
CDR3aa: ASSLAALQGPPYEQY

j_gene: TRBJ1-2
len: 12
v_gene: TRBV19
CDR3aa: ASSRTGSDYGYT

j_gene: TRBJ2-7
len: 12
v_gene: TRBV9
CDR3aa: ASSVAGGGDEQY

j_gene: TRBJ1-1
len: 14
v_gene: TRBV5-1
CDR3aa: ASSLADGHIRPEAF

j_gene: TRBJ1-2
len: 10
v_gene: TRBV6-1
CDR3aa: ASRWGFYGYT

j_gene: TRBJ1-6
len: 14
v_gene: TRBV7-8
CDR3aa: ASSLGTGAINSPLH

j_gene: TRBJ1-1
len: 12
v_gene: TRBV27
CDR3aa: ASSPGQANTEAF

j_gene: TRBJ1-1
len: 10
v_gene: TRBV30
CDR3aa: AWSVQGTEAF

j_gene: TRBJ2-7
len: 12
v_gene: TRBV29-1
CDR3aa: SVEVGREVYEQY

j_gene: TRBJ2-2
len: 12
v_gene: TRBV6-6
CDR3aa: ASSYAAAYGELF

j_gene: TRBJ1-2
len: 12
v_gene: TRBV28
CDR3aa: ASSSRTGGYGYT

j_gene: TRBJ2-7
len: 13
v_gene: TRBV7-2
CDR3aa: ASSLYAGVGYEQY

j_gene: TRBJ1-5
len: 14
v_gene: TRBV27
CDR3aa: ASSQGTADSNQPQH